This T cell receptor beta chain comes out of a study of cytomegalovirus exposure and HLA in healthy donors. Germline CDR1 SQVTM, CDR2 ANQGSEA. The V gene lost 7 bases and the J gene lost 3 bases, with 13 bases spanning the gap. The CDR3 contains 13 residues. The PCR employed 60 Vbeta primers together with 13 Jbeta primers. Original analysis: The count from a later analysis was some 80 million unique TCR beta chains, around 10 million of them shared. TCRdb's table, derived via immunoSEQ multiplex PCR, lists solely in-frame clones and lacks some. Clone size and V and J calls were adopted from that table, with D and trimming inferred from the DNA. The sample has under 150,000 clones; approximately 80% are singletons.

The source is a girl aged 2 to 10 in good health and CMV-seronegative. What was sequenced was PBMCs. The rearrangement links TRBV29-1 to TRBJ2-1, with TRBD2 as a possible D gene (5 bases). As DNA, the CDR3 is TGCAGCGCACTACTAGAGAACTACAATGAGCAGTTCTTC. It specifies CSALLENYNEQFF.